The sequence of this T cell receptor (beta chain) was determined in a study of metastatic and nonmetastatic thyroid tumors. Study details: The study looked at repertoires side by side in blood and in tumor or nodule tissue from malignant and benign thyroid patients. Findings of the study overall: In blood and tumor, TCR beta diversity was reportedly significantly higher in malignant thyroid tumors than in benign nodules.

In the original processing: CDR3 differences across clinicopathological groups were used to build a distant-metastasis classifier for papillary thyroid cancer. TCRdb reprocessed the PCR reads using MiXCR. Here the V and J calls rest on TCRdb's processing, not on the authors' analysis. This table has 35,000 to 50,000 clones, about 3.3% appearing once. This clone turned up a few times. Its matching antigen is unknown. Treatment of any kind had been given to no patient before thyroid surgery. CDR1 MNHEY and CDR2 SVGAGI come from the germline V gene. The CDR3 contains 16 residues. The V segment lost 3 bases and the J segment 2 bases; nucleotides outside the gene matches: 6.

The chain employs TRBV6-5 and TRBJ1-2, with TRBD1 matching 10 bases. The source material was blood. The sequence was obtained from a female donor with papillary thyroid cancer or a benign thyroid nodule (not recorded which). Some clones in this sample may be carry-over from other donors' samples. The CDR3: CASSYSAGQGNYGYTF. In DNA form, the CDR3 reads TGTGCCAGCAGTTATTCCGCGGGACAGGGGAACTATGGCTACACCTTC.